One and the same sample provided the 5 T cell receptor beta chains below, sequenced in a study of OX40 agonist ivuxolimab in advanced cancers. Assay used: immunoSEQ multiplex PCR; TCRdb lists only in-frame clones, some missing. The data hold more than 20,000 clones, with about 90% observed a single time. The material was CD4+ or CD8+ T cells sorted from blood, obtained in a trial of the OX40 agonist ivuxolimab. The source is an adult with an advanced solid tumor such as melanoma, head and neck, liver or kidney cancer.

V is TRBV28 and J is TRBJ2-7; D is possibly TRBD2 (6 bases). The CDR3 is 15 amino acids. From germline, CDR1 is MDHEN and CDR2 SYDVKM. Trimming left V 2 bases short and J 3 bases short, with 14 bases between. Here the CDR3 DNA reads TGTGCCAGCAGTTTACCTTCGGGAGAAATCTACGAGCAGTACTTC. Translated, it gives CASSLPSGEIYEQYF.

This chain connects TRBV7-2 to TRBJ1-3; D perhaps matches TRBD1 (5 bases). V gave up 6 bases and J gave up 4 bases, with 13 bases separating them. The length of the CDR3 is 14 residues. Germline V gene lookup returns CDR1 SGHTA and CDR2 FQGNSA. The CDR3 region has the DNA TGTGCCAGCAGGGCTGATAGGACAGGAAACACCATATATTTT. This sequence encodes CASRADRTGNTIYF.

J is TRBJ2-5 and V is TRBV18, with D tentatively TRBD2 (5 bases). The ends were cut back, 2 bases at V and 4 bases at J, with 14 bases in the middle. Germline V gene sequence: CDR1 KGHSH, CDR2 LQKENI. CDR3 length: 15 residues. This CDR3 reads CASSPRSGSGETQYF. CDR3 nucleotide sequence: TGTGCCAGCTCACCAAGGTCGGGGTCAGGAGAGACCCAGTACTTC. The full variable domain, in which reference TRBV18 and TRBJ2-5 provide the parts outside the CDR3, is NAGVMQNPRHLVRRRGQEARLRCSPMKGHSHVYWYRQLPEEGLKFMVYLQKENIIDESGMPKERFSAEFPKEGPSILRIQQVVRGDSAAYFCASSPRSGSGETQYFGPGTRLLVL.

The chain links TRBV29-1 to TRBJ2-3; TRBD2 matches at 10 bases. The CDR3 has 14 amino acids. Trimming at V came to 6 bases and at J to 8 bases, leaving 11 bases not matched to a gene. Germline V CDR1 and CDR2: SQVTM, ANQGSEA. The CDR3 coding sequence is TGCAGCGTGGAGGAGCGGGAGGGCCAGGTTACGCAGTATTTT. As protein: CSVEEREGQVTQYF.

The chain is built from TRBV20-1 and TRBJ1-1; D remains ambiguous. There are 11 residues in the CDR3. Germline CDR1 is DFQATT and CDR2 is SNEGSKA (reference sequence). V was clipped by 3 bases and J by 4 bases, with 6 bases between them. The chain's CDR3 is CSARQGTEAFF. CDR3 nucleotides: TGCAGTGCTAGGCAAGGCACTGAAGCTTTCTTT.